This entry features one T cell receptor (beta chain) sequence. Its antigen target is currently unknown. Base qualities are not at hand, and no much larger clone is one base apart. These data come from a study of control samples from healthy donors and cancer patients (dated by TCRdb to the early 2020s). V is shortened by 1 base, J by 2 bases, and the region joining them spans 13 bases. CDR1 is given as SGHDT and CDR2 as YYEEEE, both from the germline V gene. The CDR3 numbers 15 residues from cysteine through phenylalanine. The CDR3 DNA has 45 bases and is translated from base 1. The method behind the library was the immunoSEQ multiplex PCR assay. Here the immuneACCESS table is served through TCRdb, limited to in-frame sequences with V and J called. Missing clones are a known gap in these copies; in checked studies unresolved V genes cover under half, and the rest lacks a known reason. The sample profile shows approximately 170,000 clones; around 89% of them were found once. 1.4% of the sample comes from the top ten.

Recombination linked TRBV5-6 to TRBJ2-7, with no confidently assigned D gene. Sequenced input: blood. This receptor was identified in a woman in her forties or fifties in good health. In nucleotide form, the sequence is TGTGCCAGCAGCTTGTCCTCGACTGAAACCTACGAGCAGTACTTC. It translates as CASSLSSTETYEQYF.